A single sample is the source of the 21 T cell receptor beta chains below, sequenced in a study of T cell repertoires in cytomegalovirus infection. Their antigens are not known. TCRdb re-called the reads with MiXCR, one entry per CDR3 protein. The sample lists 300,000 to 400,000 distinct CDR3 sequences, almost 30% occurring once. Material: cultured PBMCs, obtained from culture after CMV antigen stimulation. The receptors derive from a human donor in good health (CMV status not recorded). Some clones in this sample may be carry-over from other donors' samples.

This clonotype was recorded at least ten times. The rearrangement joins TRBV7-8 to TRBJ2-5, with D perhaps matching TRBD2 (6 bases). Trimming took 1 base from V and 1 from J, leaving 13 bases between them. Germline-derived CDR1 and CDR2 are SGHVS and FQNEAQ. CDR3 length equals 16 residues. The CDR3 sequence is CASSLGPGRGQETQYF. The CDR3 bases are TGTGCCAGCAGCTTAGGACCAGGGCGGGGCCAAGAGACCCAGTACTTC.

The J gene is TRBJ2-2, the V gene TRBV7-9; D remains unclear. There are 14 residues in the CDR3. Germline values: CDR1 SEHNR, CDR2 FQNEAQ (reference sequence). V was pared by 7 bases and J by 3 bases, with 12 bases between. The CDR3 is CASNRRTDTGELFF. The DNA for the CDR3 is TGTGCCAGCAATCGAAGGACCGACACCGGGGAGCTGTTTTTT.

The chain recombines TRBV28 with TRBJ2-7, with 12 bases aligning to TRBD2. The ends lost 4 bases at V and 3 bases at J; junction bases unmatched: 4. This CDR3 has 15 amino acids. CDR1 is MDHEN, CDR2 SYDVKM, per germline. The CDR3 region is CASSSLAGGIYEQYF. CDR3 sequence (DNA): TGTGCCAGCAGTTCTCTAGCGGGAGGGATCTACGAGCAGTACTTC.

The CDR3 sequence: CSARMVGTGEYGYTF. The DNA for the CDR3 is TGCAGTGCTAGAATGGTAGGGACAGGAGAATATGGCTACACCTTC. The chain couples TRBV20-1 to TRBJ1-2; 8 bases agree with TRBD1. This CDR3 is 15 amino acids long. Germline V gene sequence: CDR1 DFQATT, CDR2 SNEGSKA (reference sequence). V lost 2 bases, J lost 5 bases, and 10 bases stayed unmatched.

The gene calls are TRBV20-1 and TRBJ2-7; 7 bases agree with TRBD1. This CDR3 comprises 15 residues. Germline V lookup: CDR1 DFQATT, CDR2 SNEGSKA (reference sequence). Trimming removed 5 bases from V and 0 bases from J; junction bases left unmatched: 10. DNA of the CDR3: TGCAGTGCTCCATACAGGGGCCCTGGCTCCTACGAGCAGTACTTC. Its protein product is CSAPYRGPGSYEQYF.

This chain connects TRBV12-3 or TRBV12-4 to TRBJ1-1; TRBD1 might be the D (5 bases). CDR3 length: 15 residues. V was trimmed by 5 bases and J by 6 bases, leaving 19 bases between them. The CDR3 loop is CASSPSQGGIAEAFF. CDR3 nucleotide sequence: TGTGCCAGCAGTCCTAGTCAGGGCGGAATTGCTGAAGCTTTCTTT.

The chain couples TRBV28 to TRBJ2-1; 7 nucleotides align to TRBD2. The CDR3 sequence is 14 residues long. V dropped 1 base and J dropped 6; count of bases not matched to a gene: 3. Germline V gives CDR1 MDHEN, CDR2 SYDVKM. CDR3 sequence: CASSLLRTSNEQFF. DNA of the CDR3: TGTGCCAGCAGTTTATTGAGGACTAGCAATGAGCAGTTCTTC.

The chain employs TRBV27 and TRBJ1-2; D is possibly TRBD1 (6 bases). CDR1 and CDR2 from the germline V gene are MNHEY and SMNVEV (reference sequence). Trimming removed 9 bases from V and 4 bases from J, with 15 bases in between. This CDR3 spans 13 amino acids. The CDR3 nucleotides are TGTGCCAGGAATCTTGGACAGCTCTATGGCTACACCTTC. Amino acids: CARNLGQLYGYTF.

J is TRBJ2-5 and V is TRBV18, with D possibly TRBD2 on 5 matching bases. CDR1 and CDR2 (germline): KGHSH, LQKENI. V lost 3 bases and J lost 2, with 13 bases in between. The CDR3 is 15 amino acids. The DNA of the CDR3 is TGTGCCAGCTCACCGCTTGAGGGCAGTCAAGAGACCCAGTACTTC. Translation: CASSPLEGSQETQYF.

The chain employs TRBV29-1 and TRBJ2-1; 8 bases are shared with TRBD2. CDR1 is SQVTM, CDR2 ANQGSEA, per germline. With V trimmed by 3 bases and J by 1 base, 14 bases remained unmatched. This CDR3 has 18 amino acids. The CDR3 sequence: CSVDTSGPTHFSYNEQFF. Written as DNA, the CDR3 is TGCAGCGTTGATACTAGCGGTCCCACCCATTTTTCCTACAATGAGCAGTTCTTC.

The V call is TRBV20-1, the J call TRBJ1-4; no clear D. The CDR3 is 13 amino acids. Germline CDR1 and CDR2: DFQATT and SNEGSKA (reference sequence). The V and J ends lost 1 base and 6 bases respectively, with 9 bases between them. The CDR3 loop reads CSARVRGYEKLFF. The CDR3 DNA reads TGCAGTGCTAGAGTCCGGGGATATGAAAAACTGTTTTTT.

V usage is TRBV25-1 and J usage is TRBJ2-1; 7 bases are shared with TRBD2. Per the germline V gene, CDR1 is MGHDK and CDR2 is SYGVNS. V was pared by 1 base and J by 7 bases, with 4 bases of the junction left unmatched. The CDR3 runs to 14 residues. CDR3 amino acids: CASSESGGGNEQFF. DNA for the CDR3: TGTGCCAGCAGTGAATCGGGAGGTGGAAATGAGCAGTTCTTC.

The chain recombines TRBV27 with TRBJ2-3, with D possibly being TRBD2 (7 bases). Trimming cost V 0 bases and J 9 bases, with 13 bases left between them. Per the germline V gene, CDR1 is MNHEY and CDR2 is SMNVEV (reference sequence). This CDR3 is built from 14 residues. The CDR3 here is CASSLSPGDYTQYF. The CDR3 DNA follows: TGTGCCAGCAGTTTATCACCAGGGGACTACACGCAGTATTTT.

This sequence joins TRBV7-8 and TRBJ2-3, with D possibly TRBD1 on 5 matching bases. The V gene lost 5 bases and the J gene lost 4 bases, with 19 bases spanning the gap. This CDR3 has 16 residues. CDR1 is SGHVS and CDR2 is FQNEAQ in the germline V gene. In DNA, the CDR3 is TGTGCCAGCAGCCAAACAGGACCTCTAGGGCCAGATACGCAGTATTTT. This gives the protein CASSQTGPLGPDTQYF.

This clonotype turned up a few times. This chain joins TRBV4-1 and TRBJ1-5; no clear D. Germline values: CDR1 MGHRA, CDR2 YSYEKL. CDR3 length: 15 amino acids. The V and J ends lost 0 bases and 3 bases respectively, with 9 bases between them. CDR3 residues: CASSQEGRANQPQHF. For the CDR3, the DNA is TGCGCCAGCAGCCAAGAAGGGAGGGCCAATCAGCCCCAGCATTTT.

The genes are TRBV19 and TRBJ2-5; D remains ambiguous. Germline assignment: CDR1 LNHDA and CDR2 SQIVND (reference sequence). Trimming left V 6 bases short and J 5 bases short, with 7 bases between. This CDR3 has 11 residues. CDR3 in amino acids: CASRMGETQYF. The CDR3 DNA follows: TGTGCCAGTAGAATGGGGGAGACCCAGTACTTC. Combining the CDR3 with reference TRBV19 and TRBJ2-5 gives the whole variable domain DGGITQSPKYLFRKEGQNVTLSCEQNLNHDAMYWYRQDPGQGLRLIYYSQIVNDFQKGDIAEGYSVSREKKESFPLTVTSAQKNPTAFYLCASRMGETQYFGPGTRLLVL.

This clonotype has just a few counts. The CDR3 region is CASSPGRVTNEKLFF. In nucleotides, the CDR3 is TGTGCCAGCAGTCCAGGACGGGTAACTAATGAAAAACTGTTTTTT. The chain couples TRBV6-5 to TRBJ1-4; no definite D call. From germline, CDR1 is MNHEY and CDR2 SVGAGI. V dropped 5 bases and J dropped 1 base, with 11 bases sitting between them. The CDR3 consists of 15 residues.

A remark on this clonotype: One end of the junction is discordant with germline, which a read error may explain. The chain recombines TRBV7-4 with TRBJ1-2; D gene uncertain. The CDR3 contains 11 residues. The germline CDR1 and CDR2 sequences are SGHVT and SQSDAQ. CDR3 protein: CASSSSGEASF. The CDR3 nucleotides read TGTGCCAGCAGCTCCTCTGGGGAGGCTAGCTTC. The full variable domain, its missing parts supplied by reference TRBV7-4 and TRBJ1-2, is GAGVSQSPRYKVAKRGRDVALRCDSISGHVTLYWYRQTLGQGSEVLTYSQSDAQRDKSGRPSGRFSAERPERSVSTLKIQRTEQGDSAVYLCASSSSGEASFGSGTRLTVV.

The chain joins TRBV7-9 to TRBJ2-1, with a possible D match to TRBD2 (5 bases). The CDR3 covers 13 residues. Germline-derived CDR1 and CDR2 are SEHNR and FQNEAQ (reference sequence). V lost 0 bases to trimming and J lost 8 bases, with 8 bases between them. In DNA, the CDR3 is TGTGCCAGCAGCTTAGCGGGAGCCCATGAGCAGTTCTTC. Translating it yields CASSLAGAHEQFF. The full variable domain, in which reference TRBV7-9 and TRBJ2-1 provide the parts outside the CDR3, is DTGVSQNPRHKITKRGQNVTFRCDPISEHNRLYWYRQTLGQGPEFLTYFQNEAQLEKSRLLSDRFSAERPKGSFSTLEIQRTEQGDSAMYLCASSLAGAHEQFFGPGTRLTVL.

V is TRBV7-6 and J is TRBJ2-7, with D possibly TRBD1 on 6 matching bases. Per the germline V gene, CDR1 is SGHVS and CDR2 is FNYEAQ. V lost 5 bases to trimming and J lost 4 bases, with 12 bases between them. CDR3 length: 13 amino acids. The CDR3 region has the DNA TGTGCCAGCAGCCACGGGACACTGTACGAGCAGTACTTC. It codes for CASSHGTLYEQYF.

In its sample, this clonotype was seen a few times. The chain employs TRBV6-1 and TRBJ1-1, with a possible D match to TRBD1 (6 bases). V was pared by 7 bases and J by 5 bases, with 14 bases between. This CDR3 contains 13 residues. CDR1 and CDR2 (germline): MNHNS, SASEGT. The CDR3 spells CASTITGRTEAFF. The DNA for the CDR3 is TGTGCCAGCACTATAACAGGGCGGACTGAAGCTTTCTTT.